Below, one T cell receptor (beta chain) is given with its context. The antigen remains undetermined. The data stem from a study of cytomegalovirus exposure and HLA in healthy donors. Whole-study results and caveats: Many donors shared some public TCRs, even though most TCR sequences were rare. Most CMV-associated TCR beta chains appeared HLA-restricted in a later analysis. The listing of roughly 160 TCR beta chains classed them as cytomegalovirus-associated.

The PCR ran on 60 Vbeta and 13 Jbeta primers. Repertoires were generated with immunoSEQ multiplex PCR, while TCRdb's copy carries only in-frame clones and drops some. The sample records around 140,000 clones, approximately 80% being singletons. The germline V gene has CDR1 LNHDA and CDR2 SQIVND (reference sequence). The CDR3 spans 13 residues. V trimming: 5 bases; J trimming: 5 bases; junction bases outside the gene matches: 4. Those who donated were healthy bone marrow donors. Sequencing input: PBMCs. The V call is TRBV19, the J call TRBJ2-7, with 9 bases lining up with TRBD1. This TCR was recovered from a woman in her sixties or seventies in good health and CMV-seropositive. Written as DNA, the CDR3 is TGTGCCAGTAGTGGACAGGGGAGGGACGAGCAGTACTTC. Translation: CASSGQGRDEQYF. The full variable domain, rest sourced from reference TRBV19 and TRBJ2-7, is DGGITQSPKYLFRKEGQNVTLSCEQNLNHDAMYWYRQDPGQGLRLIYYSQIVNDFQKGDIAEGYSVSREKKESFPLTVTSAQKNPTAFYLCASSGQGRDEQYFGPGTRLTVT.